The source of this T cell receptor (beta chain) is a study of T-cell reconstitution after alpha-beta-depleted transplantation in children. Study observations and caveats: Day-60 TCRbeta diversity that was high in some patients was derived from surviving recipient T cells and thymic progenitors.

Preparation of the TCRbeta library involved a method that used unique molecular identifiers. TCRdb re-derived calls from the PCR reads in MiXCR, one entry per CDR3 protein. The sample carries a few hundred thousand distinct CDR3 sequences, roughly 16% recorded once. Points on this clonotype: Its matching antigen is unknown.

The specimen was PBMCs, mostly from graft donor cells, collected 360 days after TCRalphabeta/CD19-depleted stem cell transplant. This clonotype originated in a boy younger than two who had a stem cell transplant for Wiskott-Aldrich syndrome, so the T cells may come from the graft donor.

The CDR3 coding sequence is TGCGCCAGCAGCTTCCAGAGAGGCCGTGGGGACATTCAGTACTTC. Its protein product is CASSFQRGRGDIQYF. This chain uses TRBV5-1 with TRBJ2-4; D is undetermined. Trimming removed 2 bases from V and 8 bases from J, with 17 bases in between. Germline loops: CDR1 SGHRS, CDR2 YFSETQ. The CDR3 consists of 15 residues.